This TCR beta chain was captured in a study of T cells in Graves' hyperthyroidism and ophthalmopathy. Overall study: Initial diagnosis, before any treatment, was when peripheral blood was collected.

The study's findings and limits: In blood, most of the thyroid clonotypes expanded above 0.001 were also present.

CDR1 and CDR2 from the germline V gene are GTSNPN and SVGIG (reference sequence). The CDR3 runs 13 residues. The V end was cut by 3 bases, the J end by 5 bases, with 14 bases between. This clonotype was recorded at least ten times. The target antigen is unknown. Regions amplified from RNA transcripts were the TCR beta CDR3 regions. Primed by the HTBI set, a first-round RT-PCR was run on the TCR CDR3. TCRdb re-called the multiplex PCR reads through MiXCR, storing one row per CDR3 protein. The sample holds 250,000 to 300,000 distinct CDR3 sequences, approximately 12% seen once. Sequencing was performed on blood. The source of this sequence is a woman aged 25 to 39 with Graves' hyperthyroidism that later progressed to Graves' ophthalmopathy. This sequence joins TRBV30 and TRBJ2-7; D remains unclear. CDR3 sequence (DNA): TGTGCCTGGAGGCCCTTGTCTCTCCACGAGCAGTACTTC. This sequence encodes CAWRPLSLHEQYF.